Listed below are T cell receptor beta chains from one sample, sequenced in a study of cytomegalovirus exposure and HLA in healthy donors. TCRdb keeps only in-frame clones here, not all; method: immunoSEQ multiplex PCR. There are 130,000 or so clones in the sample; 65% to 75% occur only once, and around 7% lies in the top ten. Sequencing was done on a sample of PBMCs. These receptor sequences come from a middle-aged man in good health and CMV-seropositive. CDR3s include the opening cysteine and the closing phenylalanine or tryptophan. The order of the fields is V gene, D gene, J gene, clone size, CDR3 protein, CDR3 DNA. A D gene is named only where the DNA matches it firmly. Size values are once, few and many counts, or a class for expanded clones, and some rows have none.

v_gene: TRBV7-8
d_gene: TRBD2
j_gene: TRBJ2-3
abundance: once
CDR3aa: CASSLVPSGTSADTQYF
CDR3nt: TGTGCCAGCAGCTTAGTACCTAGCGGGACGTCGGCAGATACGCAGTATTTT

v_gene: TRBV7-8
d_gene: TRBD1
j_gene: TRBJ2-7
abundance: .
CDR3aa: CASSYRDSSYEQYF
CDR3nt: TGTGCCAGCAGCTACCGGGACAGCTCCTACGAGCAGTACTTC

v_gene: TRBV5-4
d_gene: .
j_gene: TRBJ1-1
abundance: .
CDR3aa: CANTLDGLTEAFF
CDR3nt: TGTGCCAACACCTTGGACGGTCTTACTGAAGCTTTCTTT

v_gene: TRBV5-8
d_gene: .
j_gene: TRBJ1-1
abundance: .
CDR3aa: CASSLAKGVQQAFF
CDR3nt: TGTGCCAGCAGCTTGGCCAAAGGGGTACAGCAAGCTTTCTTT

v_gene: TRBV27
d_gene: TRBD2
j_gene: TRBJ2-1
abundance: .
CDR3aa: CASSFPASGRGEQFF
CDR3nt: TGTGCCAGCAGTTTCCCCGCTAGCGGGAGAGGTGAGCAGTTCTTC

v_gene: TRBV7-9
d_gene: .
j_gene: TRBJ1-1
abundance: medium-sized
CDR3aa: CASSPRDTEAFF
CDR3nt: TGTGCCAGCAGCCCCAGGGACACTGAAGCTTTCTTT

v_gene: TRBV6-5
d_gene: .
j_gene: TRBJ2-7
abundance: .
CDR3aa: CASSYRDWSSYEQYF
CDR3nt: TGTGCCAGCAGTTACCGGGACTGGAGCTCCTACGAGCAGTACTTC

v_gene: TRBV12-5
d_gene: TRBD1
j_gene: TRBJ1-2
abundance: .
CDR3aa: CASGLEGAKGGYTF
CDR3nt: TGTGCTAGTGGTTTGGAGGGGGCGAAGGGGGGCTACACCTTC

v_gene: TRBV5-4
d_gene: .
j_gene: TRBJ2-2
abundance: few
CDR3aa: CASSNRATGELFF
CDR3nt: TGTGCCAGCAGCAACAGGGCCACCGGGGAGCTGTTTTTT

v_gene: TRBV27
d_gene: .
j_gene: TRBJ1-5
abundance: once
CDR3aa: CASSSFGTDNQPQHF
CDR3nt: TGTGCCAGCAGTTCGTTCGGAACAGATAATCAGCCCCAGCATTTT

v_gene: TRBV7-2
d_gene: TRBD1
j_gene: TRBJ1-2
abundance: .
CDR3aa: CASRNRGVNYGYTF
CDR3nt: TGTGCCAGCAGAAACAGGGGGGTTAACTATGGCTACACCTTC

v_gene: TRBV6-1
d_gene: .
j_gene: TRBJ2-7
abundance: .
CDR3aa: CASRVGTNYEQYF
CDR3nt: TGTGCCAGCAGAGTAGGGACAAACTACGAGCAGTACTTC

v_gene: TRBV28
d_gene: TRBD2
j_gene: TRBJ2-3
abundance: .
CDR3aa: CASSLISGGVPDTQYF
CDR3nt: TGTGCCAGCAGTTTAATCAGCGGGGGCGTGCCAGATACGCAGTATTTT

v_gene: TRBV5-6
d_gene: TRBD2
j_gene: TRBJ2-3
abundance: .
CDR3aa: CASSFGGRRTDTQYF
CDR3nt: TGTGCCAGCAGCTTTGGCGGGAGGCGCACAGATACGCAGTATTTT

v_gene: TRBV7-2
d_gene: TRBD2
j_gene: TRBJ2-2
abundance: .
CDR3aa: CASSLDTSAGELFF
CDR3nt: TGTGCCAGCAGCTTAGACACTAGCGCCGGGGAGCTGTTTTTT

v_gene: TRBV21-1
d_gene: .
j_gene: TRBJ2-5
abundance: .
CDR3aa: CASSRPGLAEETQYF
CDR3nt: TGTGCCAGCAGCCGGCCGGGACTAGCCGAAGAGACCCAGTACTTC

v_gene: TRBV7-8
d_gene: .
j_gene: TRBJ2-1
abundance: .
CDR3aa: CASSLGLAWNEQFF
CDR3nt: TGTGCCAGCAGCTTAGGGCTAGCGTGGAATGAGCAGTTCTTC

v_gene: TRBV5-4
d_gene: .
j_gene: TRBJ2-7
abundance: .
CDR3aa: CASSLKPSSEQYF
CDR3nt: TGTGCCAGCAGCTTGAAGCCTTCTTCGGAGCAGTACTTC

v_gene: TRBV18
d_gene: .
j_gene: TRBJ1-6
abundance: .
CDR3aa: CASSPGGTHHSPLHF
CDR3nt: TGTGCCAGCTCACCGGGGGGTACCCACCATTCACCCCTCCACTTT

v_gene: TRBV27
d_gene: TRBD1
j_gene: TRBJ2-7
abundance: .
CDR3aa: CASSRTGGSYEQYF
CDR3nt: TGTGCCAGCAGTCGGACAGGGGGCTCCTACGAGCAGTACTTC

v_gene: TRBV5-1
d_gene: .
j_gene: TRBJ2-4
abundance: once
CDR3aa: CASSPHREGNIQYF
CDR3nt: TGCGCCAGCAGCCCTCACAGGGAGGGAAACATTCAGTACTTC

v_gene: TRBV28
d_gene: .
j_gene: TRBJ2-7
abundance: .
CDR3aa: CASLTGTKTYEQYF
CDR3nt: TGTGCCAGTCTCACCGGGACAAAAACCTACGAGCAGTACTTC

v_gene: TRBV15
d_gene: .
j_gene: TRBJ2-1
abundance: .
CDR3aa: CATRGGGGLNEQFF
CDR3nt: TGTGCCACCAGGGGGGGTGGGGGGTTGAATGAGCAGTTCTTC

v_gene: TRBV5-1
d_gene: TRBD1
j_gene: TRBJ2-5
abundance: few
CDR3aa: CASSPWGTEQETQYF
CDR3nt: TGCGCCAGCAGCCCCTGGGGGACAGAACAAGAGACCCAGTACTTC

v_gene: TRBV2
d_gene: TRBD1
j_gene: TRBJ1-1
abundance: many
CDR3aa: CASSEQGATEAFF
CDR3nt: TGTGCCAGCAGTGAACAGGGGGCAACTGAAGCTTTCTTT

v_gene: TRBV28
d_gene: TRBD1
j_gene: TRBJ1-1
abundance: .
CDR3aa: CASSIPQTGGEAFF
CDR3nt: TGTGCCAGCAGTATCCCACAGACAGGGGGCGAAGCTTTCTTT

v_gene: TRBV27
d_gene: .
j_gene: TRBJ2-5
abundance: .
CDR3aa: CASSEPLETQYF
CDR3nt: TGTGCCAGCAGCGAGCCGTTGGAGACCCAGTACTTC

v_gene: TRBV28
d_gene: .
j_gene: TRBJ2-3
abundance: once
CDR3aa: CASSYSQRGTDTQYF
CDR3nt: TGTGCCAGCAGCTATTCACAGCGGGGCACAGATACGCAGTATTTT

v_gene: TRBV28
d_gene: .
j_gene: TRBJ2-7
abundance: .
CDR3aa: CASSLAPGVLREEQYF
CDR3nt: TGTGCCAGCAGTTTGGCCCCGGGAGTCCTCCGGGAGGAGCAGTACTTC

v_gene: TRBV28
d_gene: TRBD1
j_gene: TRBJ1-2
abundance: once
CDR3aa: CASSFSDRGFFGYTF
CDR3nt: TGTGCCAGCAGTTTCTCCGACAGGGGTTTTTTTGGCTACACCTTC

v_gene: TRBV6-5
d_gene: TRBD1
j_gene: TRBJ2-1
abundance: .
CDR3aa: CASSYDRAWFF
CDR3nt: TGTGCCAGCAGTTACGACAGGGCCTGGTTCTTC

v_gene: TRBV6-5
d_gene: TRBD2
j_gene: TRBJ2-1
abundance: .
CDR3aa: CASSYFAGRGVNEQFF
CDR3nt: TGTGCCAGCAGTTACTTCGCCGGGCGGGGGGTAAATGAGCAGTTCTTC

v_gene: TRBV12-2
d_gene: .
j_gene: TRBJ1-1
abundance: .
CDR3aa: CASRLVLGPPGTEAFF
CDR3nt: TGTGCAAGTCGCTTAGTACTTGGTCCACCCGGCACTGAAGCTTTCTTT

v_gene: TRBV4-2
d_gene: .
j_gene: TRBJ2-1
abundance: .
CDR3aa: CASSHQLWEASYNEQFF
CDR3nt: TGTGCCAGCAGCCATCAGCTTTGGGAGGCCTCCTACAATGAGCAGTTCTTC

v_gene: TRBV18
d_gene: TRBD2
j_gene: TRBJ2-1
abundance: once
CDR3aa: CASSPTGLAGGNEQFF
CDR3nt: TGTGCCAGCTCCCCCACGGGGCTAGCGGGGGGCAATGAGCAGTTCTTC

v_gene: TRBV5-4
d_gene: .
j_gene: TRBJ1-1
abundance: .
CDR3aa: CASSLVRGGNTEAFF
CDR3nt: TGTGCCAGCAGCTTGGTTCGGGGAGGGAACACTGAAGCTTTCTTT

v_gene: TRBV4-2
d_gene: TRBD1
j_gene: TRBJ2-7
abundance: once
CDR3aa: CASSPVKGANTCEQYF
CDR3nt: TGTGCCAGCAGCCCCGTAAAGGGGGCAAACACCTGCGAGCAGTACTTC

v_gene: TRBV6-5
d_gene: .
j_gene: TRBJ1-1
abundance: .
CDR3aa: CASSYSTRGTEAFF
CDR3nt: TGTGCCAGCAGTTACTCTACCCGAGGCACTGAAGCTTTCTTT

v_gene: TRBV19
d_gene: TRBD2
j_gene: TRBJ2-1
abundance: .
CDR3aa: CASSTQPRLAGVNNEQFF
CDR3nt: TGTGCCAGTAGTACCCAACCGCGACTAGCGGGAGTGAACAATGAGCAGTTCTTC

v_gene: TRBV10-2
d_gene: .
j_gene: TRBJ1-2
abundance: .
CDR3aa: CSSSVPTLGGYTF
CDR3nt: TGCTCCAGCAGTGTCCCTACCCTTGGTGGCTACACCTTC

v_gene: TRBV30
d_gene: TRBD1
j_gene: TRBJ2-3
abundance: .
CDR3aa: CAWSQGAGNTQYF
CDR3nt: TGTGCCTGGAGCCAGGGGGCCGGGAATACGCAGTATTTT

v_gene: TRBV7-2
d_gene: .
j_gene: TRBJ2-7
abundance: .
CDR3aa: CASSLGQVTHEQYF
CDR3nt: TGTGCCAGCAGCTTAGGACAGGTAACCCACGAGCAGTACTTC

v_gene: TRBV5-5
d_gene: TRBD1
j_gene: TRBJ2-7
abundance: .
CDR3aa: CASSLVGQGHSYEQYF
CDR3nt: TGTGCCAGCAGCTTGGTAGGACAGGGGCACTCCTACGAGCAGTACTTC

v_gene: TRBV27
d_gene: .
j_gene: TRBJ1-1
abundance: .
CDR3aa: CASSLLPQTEAFF
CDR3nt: TGTGCCAGCAGTTTACTCCCACAGACTGAAGCTTTCTTT

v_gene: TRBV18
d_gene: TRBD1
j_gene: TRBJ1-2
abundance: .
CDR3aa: CASSPGQGRSANYGYTF
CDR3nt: TGTGCCAGCTCACCGGGACAGGGCCGTTCAGCTAACTATGGCTACACCTTC

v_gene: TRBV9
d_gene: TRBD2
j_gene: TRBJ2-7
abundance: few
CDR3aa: CASSPRTSGGYEQYF
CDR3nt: TGTGCCAGCAGCCCCCGGACTAGCGGGGGATACGAGCAGTACTTC

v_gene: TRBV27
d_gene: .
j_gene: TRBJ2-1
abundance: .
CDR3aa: CASSSRQGGSYNEQFF
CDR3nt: TGTGCCAGCAGTTCCCGACAGGGAGGCTCCTACAATGAGCAGTTCTTC

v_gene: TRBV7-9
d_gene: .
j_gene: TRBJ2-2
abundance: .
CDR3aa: CSSHRQHTGELFF
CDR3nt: TGTTCCAGTCACCGACAGCACACCGGGGAGCTGTTTTTT

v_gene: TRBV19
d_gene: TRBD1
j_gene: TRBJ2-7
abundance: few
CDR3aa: CASRDRSNSYEQYF
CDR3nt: TGTGCCAGCAGGGACAGGTCCAACTCCTACGAGCAGTACTTC

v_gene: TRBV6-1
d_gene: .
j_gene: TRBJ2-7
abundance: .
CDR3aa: CASSEAPGGYEQYF
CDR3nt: TGTGCCAGCAGTGAAGCGCCCGGGGGATACGAGCAGTACTTC

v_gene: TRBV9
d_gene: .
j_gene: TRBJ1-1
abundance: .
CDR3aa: CASSEGLNTEAFF
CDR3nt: TGTGCCAGCAGCGAGGGGTTGAACACTGAAGCTTTCTTT

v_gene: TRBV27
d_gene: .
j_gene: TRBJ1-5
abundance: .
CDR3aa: CASSFRGGESQPQHF
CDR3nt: TGTGCCAGCAGTTTCCGGGGGGGGGAGAGTCAGCCCCAGCATTTT

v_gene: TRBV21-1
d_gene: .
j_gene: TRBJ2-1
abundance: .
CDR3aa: CASTFPELAGIGNEQFF
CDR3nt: TGTGCCAGCACCTTCCCCGAGCTAGCGGGGATCGGCAATGAGCAGTTCTTC